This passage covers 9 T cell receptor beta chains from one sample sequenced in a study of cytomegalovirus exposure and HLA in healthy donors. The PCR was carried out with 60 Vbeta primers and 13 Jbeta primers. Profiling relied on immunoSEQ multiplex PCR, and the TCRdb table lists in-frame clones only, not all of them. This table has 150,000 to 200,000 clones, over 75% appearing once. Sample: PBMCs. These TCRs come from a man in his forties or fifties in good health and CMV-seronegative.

The CDR3 DNA is TGTGCCAGCAGTGAAGGGGACTACACCGGGGAGCTGTTTTTT. Translation: CASSEGDYTGELFF. The chain combines TRBV27 with TRBJ2-2; a possible D gene is TRBD2 (6 bases). The germline V and J ends were trimmed by 5 bases and 3 bases, with 10 bases remaining between them. Germline V lookup: CDR1 MNHEY, CDR2 SMNVEV (reference sequence). This CDR3 is built from 14 residues.

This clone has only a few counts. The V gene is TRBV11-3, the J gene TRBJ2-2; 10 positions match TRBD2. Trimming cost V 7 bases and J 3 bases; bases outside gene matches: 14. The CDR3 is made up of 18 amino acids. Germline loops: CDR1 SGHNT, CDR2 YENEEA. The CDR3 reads CASTSKGAGGRDTGELFF. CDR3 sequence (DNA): TGTGCCAGCACCTCGAAGGGAGCGGGGGGGCGGGACACCGGGGAGCTGTTTTTT.

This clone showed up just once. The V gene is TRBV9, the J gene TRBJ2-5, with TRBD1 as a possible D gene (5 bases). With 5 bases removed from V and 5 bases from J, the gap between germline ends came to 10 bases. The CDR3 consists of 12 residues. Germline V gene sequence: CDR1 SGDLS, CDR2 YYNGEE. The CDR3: CASSARGETQYF. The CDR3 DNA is TGTGCCAGCAGTGCTAGGGGCGAGACCCAGTACTTC. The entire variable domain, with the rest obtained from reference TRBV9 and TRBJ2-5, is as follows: DSGVTQTPKHLITATGQRVTLRCSPRSGDLSVYWYQQSLDQGLQFLIQYYNGEERAKGNILERFSAQQFPDLHSELNLSSLELGDSALYFCASSARGETQYFGPGTRLLVL.

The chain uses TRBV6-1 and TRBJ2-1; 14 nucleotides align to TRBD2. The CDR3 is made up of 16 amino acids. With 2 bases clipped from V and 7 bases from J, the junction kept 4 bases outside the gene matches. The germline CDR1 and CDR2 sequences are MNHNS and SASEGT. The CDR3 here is CASSETTSGGANEQFF. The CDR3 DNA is TGTGCCAGCAGTGAAACGACTAGCGGGGGGGCAAATGAGCAGTTCTTC.

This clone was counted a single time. CDR3 in amino acids: CASSSILAGGLRGNEQFF. DNA of the CDR3: TGTGCCAGCAGCTCCATACTAGCGGGGGGGCTACGTGGCAATGAGCAGTTCTTC. The chain has TRBV11-2 and TRBJ2-1; 13 nucleotides agree with TRBD2. CDR1 and CDR2 from the germline V gene are SGHAT and FQNNGV. The length of the CDR3 is 18 residues. With V trimmed by 4 bases and J by 6 bases, 12 bases remained unmatched.

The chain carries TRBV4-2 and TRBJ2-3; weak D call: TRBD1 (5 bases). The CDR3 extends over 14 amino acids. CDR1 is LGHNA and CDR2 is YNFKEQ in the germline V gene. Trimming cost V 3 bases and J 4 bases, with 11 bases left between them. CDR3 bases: TGTGCCAGCAGCCAGACGACAGTTCCAGATACGCAGTATTTT. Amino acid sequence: CASSQTTVPDTQYF.

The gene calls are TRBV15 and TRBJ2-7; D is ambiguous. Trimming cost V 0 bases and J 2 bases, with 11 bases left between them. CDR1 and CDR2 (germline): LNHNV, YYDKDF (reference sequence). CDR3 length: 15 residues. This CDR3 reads CATSRDRSDTYEQYF. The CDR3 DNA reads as TGTGCCACCAGCAGAGATCGGAGTGATACCTACGAGCAGTACTTC. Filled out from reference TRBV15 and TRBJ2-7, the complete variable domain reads DAMVIQNPRYQVTQFGKPVTLSCSQTLNHNVMYWYQQKSSQAPKLLFHYYDKDFNNEADTPDNFQSRRPNTSFCFLDIRSPGLGDTAMYLCATSRDRSDTYEQYFGPGTRLTVT.

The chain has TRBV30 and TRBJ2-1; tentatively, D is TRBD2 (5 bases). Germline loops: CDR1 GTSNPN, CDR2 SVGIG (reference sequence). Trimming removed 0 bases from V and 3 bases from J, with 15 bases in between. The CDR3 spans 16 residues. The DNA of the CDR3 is TGTGCCTGGAGTGTAAGAGGGCCAAATTACTACAATGAGCAGTTCTTC. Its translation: CAWSVRGPNYYNEQFF.

The CDR3 spells CASSPPGQGATNEKLFF. The CDR3 coding sequence is TGTGCCAGCAGCCCTCCGGGACAGGGCGCTACTAATGAAAAACTGTTTTTT. The V and J genes are TRBV5-6 and TRBJ1-4; 9 nucleotides match TRBD1. The V segment lost 4 bases and the J segment 2 bases; nucleotides outside the gene matches: 9. The CDR3 loop spans 17 amino acids. Germline CDR1 SGHDT, CDR2 YYEEEE.